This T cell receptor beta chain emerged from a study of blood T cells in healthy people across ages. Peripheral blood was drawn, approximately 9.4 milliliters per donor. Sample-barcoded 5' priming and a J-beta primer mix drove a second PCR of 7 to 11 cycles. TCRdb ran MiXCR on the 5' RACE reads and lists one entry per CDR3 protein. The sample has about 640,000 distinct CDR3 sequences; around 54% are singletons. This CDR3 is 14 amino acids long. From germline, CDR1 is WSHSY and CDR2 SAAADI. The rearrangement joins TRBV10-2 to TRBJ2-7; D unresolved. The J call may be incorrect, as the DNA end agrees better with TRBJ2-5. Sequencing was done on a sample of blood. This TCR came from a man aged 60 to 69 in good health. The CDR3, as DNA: TGCGCCAGCTCGCCGAACCACTTCGGGGAGACCCAGTACTTC. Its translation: CASSPNHFGETQYF.